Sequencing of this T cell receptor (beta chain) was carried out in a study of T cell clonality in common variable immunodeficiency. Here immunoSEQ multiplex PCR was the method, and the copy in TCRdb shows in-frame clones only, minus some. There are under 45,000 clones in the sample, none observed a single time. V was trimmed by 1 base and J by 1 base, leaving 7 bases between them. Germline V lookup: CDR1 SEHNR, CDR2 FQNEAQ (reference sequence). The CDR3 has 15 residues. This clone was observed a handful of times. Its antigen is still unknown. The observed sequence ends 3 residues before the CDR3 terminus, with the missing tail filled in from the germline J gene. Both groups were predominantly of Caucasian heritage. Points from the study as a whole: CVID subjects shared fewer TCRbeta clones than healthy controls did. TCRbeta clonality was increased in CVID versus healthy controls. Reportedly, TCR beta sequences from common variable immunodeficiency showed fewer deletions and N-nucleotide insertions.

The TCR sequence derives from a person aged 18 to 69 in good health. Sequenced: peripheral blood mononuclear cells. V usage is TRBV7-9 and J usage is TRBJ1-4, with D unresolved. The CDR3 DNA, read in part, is TGTGCCAGCAGCTTAGTGGCCGTAACTAATGAAAAA. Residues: CASSLVAVTNEK. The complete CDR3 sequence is CASSLVAVTNEKLFF.